These T cell receptor beta chains were read from a single sample in a study of T-cell memory formation after mild COVID-19. MiXCR, run by TCRdb on the 5' RACE reads, gives a single entry per CDR3 protein. The table lists a few hundred thousand distinct CDR3 sequences, 19% of them singletons, with around 21% in the top ten. The sample was PBMCs or a T cell subset sorted from them (not recorded which). The source is a man between 18 and 35 years old who had mild COVID-19 (a few samples of this study predate the infection). Cell type and time point are not known. The CDR3 runs from the conserved cysteine through the conserved F or W. Each record gives: CDR3 DNA, CDR3 protein, D gene, J gene, clone size, V gene. The D gene is left open where the match is weak. Not all rows give a size; the values are once, few, many and, for expanded clones, a class.

TGCGCCAGCATGGGAGTGGGGGCGCCACGTTACAATGAGCAGTTCTTC	CASMGVGAPRYNEQFF	NA	TRBJ2-1	few	TRBV5-1
TGTGCCAGCAGCCAAGATGCGGTGAACACTGAAGCTTTCTTT	CASSQDAVNTEAFF	NA	TRBJ1-1	few	TRBV4-2
TGTGCCAGCAGCTCCCCGGTCCCTTCCTACAATGAGCAGTTCTTC	CASSSPVPSYNEQFF	NA	TRBJ2-1	NA	TRBV5-6
TGTGCCACCCAGGGTGGGACATCTTTCTACAATGAGCAGTTCTTC	CATQGGTSFYNEQFF	NA	TRBJ2-1	few	TRBV27
TGTGCCAGCAGCTTGGACGTGACTAATGAAAAACTGTTTTTT	CASSLDVTNEKLFF	NA	TRBJ1-4	few	TRBV7-9
TGTGCCACCAGTGATCGAGGGAGGGGGAGCACAGATACGCAGTATTTT	CATSDRGRGSTDTQYF	NA	TRBJ2-3	NA	TRBV24-1
TGTGCCAGCGGGCCCCGAGGGCTCGAGCAGTACTTC	CASGPRGLEQYF	NA	TRBJ2-7	NA	TRBV6-6
TGCGCCAGCAGCCCCTTACTCGGGGGGGCCAAAAACATTCAGTACTTC	CASSPLLGGAKNIQYF	TRBD2	TRBJ2-4	many	TRBV4-3
TGCGCCAGCAGCCAAGACCCCCCGGGGGACGCCTCCGATACGCAGTATTTT	CASSQDPPGDASDTQYF	NA	TRBJ2-3	NA	TRBV4-1
TGTGCCAGCAGCTTAGTAGGCAGTCTACCTTATGGCTACACCTTC	CASSLVGSLPYGYTF	NA	TRBJ1-2	few	TRBV7-2
TGCGCCAGCAGCGCGGACCCCGGGAATGAGCAGTTCTTC	CASSADPGNEQFF	NA	TRBJ2-1	NA	TRBV5-1
TGTGCCAGCAGTAGCTTTAAGGGGAGCTCCTACAATGAGCAGTTCTTC	CASSSFKGSSYNEQFF	NA	TRBJ2-1	NA	TRBV6-5
TGTGCCAGCAGCTGGGATGGACAGGGGCTTTTGGTGGCGTTAGAGACCCAGTACTTC	CASSWDGQGLLVALETQYF	TRBD1	TRBJ2-5	NA	TRBV5-6
TGCAGTGCTAGCTCCGGGACGTATGAAGCTTTCTTT	CSASSGTYEAFF	NA	TRBJ1-1	NA	TRBV20-1
TGCGCCAGCAGCCAAGCTGCAGGGACGGCTGAAGCTTTCTTT	CASSQAAGTAEAFF	NA	TRBJ1-1	NA	TRBV4-1
TGCGCCAGCAGCTCCGGGACTAGCCTGGAGACCCAGTACTTC	CASSSGTSLETQYF	TRBD2	TRBJ2-5	many	TRBV5-1
TGCGCCAGCAGCCAAGACCCCCACGACGGGTTAGCTTTCTTT	CASSQDPHDGLAFF	NA	TRBJ1-1	few	TRBV4-1
TGTGCCAGCAGTTCCCTATGGTCTGGCTACACCTTC	CASSSLWSGYTF	NA	TRBJ1-2	NA	TRBV28